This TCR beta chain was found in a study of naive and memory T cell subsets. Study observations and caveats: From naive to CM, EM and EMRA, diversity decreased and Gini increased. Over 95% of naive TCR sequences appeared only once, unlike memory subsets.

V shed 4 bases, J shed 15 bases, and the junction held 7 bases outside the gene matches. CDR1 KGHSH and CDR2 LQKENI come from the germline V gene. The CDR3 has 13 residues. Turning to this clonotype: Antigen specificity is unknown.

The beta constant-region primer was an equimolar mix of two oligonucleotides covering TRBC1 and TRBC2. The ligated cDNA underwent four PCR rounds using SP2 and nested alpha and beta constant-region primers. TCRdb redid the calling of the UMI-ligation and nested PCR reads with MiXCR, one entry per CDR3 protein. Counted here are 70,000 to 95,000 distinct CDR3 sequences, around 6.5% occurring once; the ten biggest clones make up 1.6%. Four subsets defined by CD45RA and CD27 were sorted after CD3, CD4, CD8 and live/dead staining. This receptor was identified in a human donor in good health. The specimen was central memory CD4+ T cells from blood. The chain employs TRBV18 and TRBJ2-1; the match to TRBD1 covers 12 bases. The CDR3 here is CASSLARDRGPFF. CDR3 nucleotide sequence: TGTGCCAGCTCACTAGCCCGGGACAGGGGGCCGTTCTTC.